This entry is about one T cell receptor beta chain. No antigen is known for it. This entry comes from a study of T cell responses to AZD1222 COVID-19 vaccine. Generated by immunoSEQ multiplex PCR, the TCRdb table keeps only in-frame clones and is missing some. Seen here are some 150,000 clones, about 94% observed once, and the top ten hold 5% to 5.5%. CDR3 size: 14 residues. Trimming removed 0 bases at V and 1 base at J, with 7 bases between. The V gene's germline CDR1 is SGHRS and CDR2 YFSETQ. Study conclusions and caveats: Spike-specific TCR breadth and depth rose after two AZD1222 doses. Sampling captured repertoires only after the peak T cell response.

The input for sequencing was peripheral blood, taken on day 0 of AZD1222 vaccination. The chain carries TRBV5-1 and TRBJ2-5; D gene uncertain. The TCR comes from an adult in good health. This CDR3 is CASSLGLIQETQYF. The CDR3 DNA reads TGCGCCAGCAGCTTGGGACTTATCCAAGAGACCCAGTACTTC.